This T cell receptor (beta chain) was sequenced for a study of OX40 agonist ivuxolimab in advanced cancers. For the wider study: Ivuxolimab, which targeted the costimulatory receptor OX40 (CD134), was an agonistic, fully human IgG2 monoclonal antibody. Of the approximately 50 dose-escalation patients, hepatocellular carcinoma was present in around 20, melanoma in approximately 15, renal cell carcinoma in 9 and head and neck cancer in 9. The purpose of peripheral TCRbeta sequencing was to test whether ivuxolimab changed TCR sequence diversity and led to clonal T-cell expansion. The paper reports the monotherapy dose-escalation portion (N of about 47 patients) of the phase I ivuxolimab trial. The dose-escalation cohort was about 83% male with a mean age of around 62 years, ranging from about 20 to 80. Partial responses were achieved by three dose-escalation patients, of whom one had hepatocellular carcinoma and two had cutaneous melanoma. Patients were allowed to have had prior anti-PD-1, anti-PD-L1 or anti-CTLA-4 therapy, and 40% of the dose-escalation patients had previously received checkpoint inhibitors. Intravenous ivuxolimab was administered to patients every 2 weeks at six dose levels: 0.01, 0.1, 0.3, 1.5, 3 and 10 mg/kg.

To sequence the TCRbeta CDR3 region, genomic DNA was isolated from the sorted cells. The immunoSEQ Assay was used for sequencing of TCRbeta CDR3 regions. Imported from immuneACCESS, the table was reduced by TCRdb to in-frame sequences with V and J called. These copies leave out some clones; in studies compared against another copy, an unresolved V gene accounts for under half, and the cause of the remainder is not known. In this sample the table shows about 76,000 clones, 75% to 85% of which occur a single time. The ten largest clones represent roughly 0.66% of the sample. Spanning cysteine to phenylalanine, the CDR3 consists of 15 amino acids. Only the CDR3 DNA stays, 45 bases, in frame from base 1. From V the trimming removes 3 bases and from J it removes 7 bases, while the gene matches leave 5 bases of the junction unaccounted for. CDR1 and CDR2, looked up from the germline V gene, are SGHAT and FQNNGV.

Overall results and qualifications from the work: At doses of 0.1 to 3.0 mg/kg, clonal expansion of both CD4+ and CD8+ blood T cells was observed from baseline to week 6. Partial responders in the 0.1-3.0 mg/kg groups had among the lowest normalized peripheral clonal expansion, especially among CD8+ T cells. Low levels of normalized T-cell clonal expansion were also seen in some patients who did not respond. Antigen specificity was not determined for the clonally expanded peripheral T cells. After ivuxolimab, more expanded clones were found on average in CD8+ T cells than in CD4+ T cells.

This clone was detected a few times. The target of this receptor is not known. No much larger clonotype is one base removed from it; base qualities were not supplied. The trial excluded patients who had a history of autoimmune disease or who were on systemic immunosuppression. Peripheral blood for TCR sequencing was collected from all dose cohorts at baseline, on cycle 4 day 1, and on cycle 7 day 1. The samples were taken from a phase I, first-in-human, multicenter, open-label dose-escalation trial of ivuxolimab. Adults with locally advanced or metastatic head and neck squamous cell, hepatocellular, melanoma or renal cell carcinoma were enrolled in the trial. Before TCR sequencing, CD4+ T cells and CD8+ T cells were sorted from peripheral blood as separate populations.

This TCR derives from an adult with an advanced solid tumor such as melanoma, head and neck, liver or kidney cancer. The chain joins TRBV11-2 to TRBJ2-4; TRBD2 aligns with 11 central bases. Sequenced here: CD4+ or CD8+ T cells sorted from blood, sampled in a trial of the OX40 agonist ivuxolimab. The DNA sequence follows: TGTGCCAGCAGCTTTCAGGCTAGCGGGGGGAACATTCAGTACTTC. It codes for CASSFQASGGNIQYF.